This T cell receptor (beta chain) stems from a study of vaccination effects on CD4 cells after COVID-19. Study-wide points: The study enrolled few convalescent patients and sampled no early post-infection timepoints.

Culturing for nine to ten days preceded CD4+ T cell isolation. Each participant was given two doses of one vaccine (BNT162b2 or mRNA-1273). Germline-derived CDR1 and CDR2 are SGHRS and YFSETQ. V lost 4 bases and J 3 bases, leaving 8 bases between the germline ends. CDR3 size: 12 residues. On this clone itself: What it binds is not known.

Assay: immunoSEQ multiplex PCR; the TCRdb copy retains only in-frame clones and omits some. The sample lists some 30,000 clones, around two thirds seen once, with approximately 15% in the top ten. The chain combines TRBV5-1 with TRBJ2-7; TRBD1 is a possible D gene (5 bases). This sample comprised CD4+ T cells from PBMCs cultured without peptide, obtained after COVID-19 vaccination. The receptor's source is a human donor who received a COVID-19 vaccine. CDR3 in amino acids: CASSDGHYEQYF. As DNA, the CDR3 is TGCGCCAGCAGCGACGGACACTACGAGCAGTACTTC.